This TCR beta chain was identified during a study of T cell responses to AZD1222 COVID-19 vaccine. This CDR3 is 14 amino acids long. V dropped 5 bases and J dropped 4 bases, with 9 bases sitting between them. In germline, CDR1 is SGHAT, CDR2 FQNNGV. Regarding this clone: Its antigen remains unidentified.

Only in-frame clones appear in the TCRdb table, and some are missing; sequencing was by immunoSEQ multiplex PCR. The sample includes about 180,000 clones, 90% of them seen just once. General observations from the study: Donors were chiefly white British, with a greater number of females, and clonal diversity was perhaps underestimated.

The sample here was peripheral blood, taken on day 0 of AZD1222 vaccination. The V call is TRBV11-2, the J call TRBJ2-6, with D perhaps TRBD1 (5 bases). This sequence was found in an adult in good health. As DNA, the CDR3 is TGTGCCAGCAGCGAAGGGGCCGGGGCCAACGTCCTGACTTTC. Protein product: CASSEGAGANVLTF. Full variable domain (outside the CDR3, taken from reference TRBV11-2 and TRBJ2-6): EAGVAQSPRYKIIEKRQSVAFWCNPISGHATLYWYQQILGQGPKLLIQFQNNGVVDDSQLPKDRFSAERLKGVDSTLKIQPAKLEDSAVYLCASSEGAGANVLTFGAGSRLTVL.